This note documents a single T cell receptor beta chain sequence. Antigen unknown. The source of the sample is a study of Ad26.COV2.S vaccination and SARS-CoV-2 variants. Study as a whole: Recipients of Ad26.COV2.S got it intramuscularly, once or twice 56 days apart. General study findings and limits: Reportedly, spike-specific CD8+ and CD4+ T cell responses achieved substantial breadth once vaccination had taken place. It is possible that the TCR breadth and depth analyses underestimated the total T cell responses.

Treatment specified: some 20 received Ad26.COV2.S at low or high dose, single or two shots; several received placebo; per-sample allocation not given. Day 63 following the first vaccine or placebo injection was when the samples were taken. Clones were read by immunoSEQ multiplex PCR, and TCRdb kept only the in-frame ones, dropping some. This sample carries hundreds of thousands of clones, 80% to 90% of them seen once, and the ten largest clones take nearly 1.5%. The source of this sequence is a person aged 18 to 65 who received the Ad26.COV2.S COVID-19 vaccine or a placebo. Material: peripheral blood, obtained in a trial of Ad26.COV2.S vaccine versus placebo.

The CDR3 spells CASSYGLGDTGELFF. In DNA form, the CDR3 reads TGTGCCAGCAGCTATGGACTAGGTGACACCGGGGAGCTGTTTTTT. The chain has TRBV11-2 and TRBJ2-2; 7 bases fit TRBD2. The V segment lost 4 bases and the J segment 3 bases; nucleotides outside the gene matches: 5. The CDR3 runs to 15 residues. Per the germline V gene, CDR1 is SGHAT and CDR2 is FQNNGV.